This T cell receptor beta chain stems from a study of T-cell reconstitution after alpha-beta-depleted transplantation in children. Unique molecular identifiers were incorporated during preparation of the TCRbeta library. TCRdb reanalysed the PCR reads using MiXCR and keeps one entry per CDR3 protein. The table shows around 400,000 distinct CDR3 sequences, with about a fifth occurring only once. Details on this clonotype: A junction end diverges from the germline sequence, so it may reflect a read error.

Germline lookup yields CDR1 KGHSY and CDR2 FQNENV. This CDR3 is built from 16 residues. V is TRBV16 and J is TRBJ2-1; 10 bases agree with TRBD2. The input for sequencing was PBMCs from the stem cell graft donor, taken from the stem cell graft. This clonotype originated in a human donor who donated a stem cell graft to a child with acute myeloid leukemia. This CDR3 is CASSPVVAGGFNEHFF. DNA for the CDR3: TGTGCCAGCAGTCCCGTGGTAGCGGGAGGATTCAATGAGCACTTCTTC.